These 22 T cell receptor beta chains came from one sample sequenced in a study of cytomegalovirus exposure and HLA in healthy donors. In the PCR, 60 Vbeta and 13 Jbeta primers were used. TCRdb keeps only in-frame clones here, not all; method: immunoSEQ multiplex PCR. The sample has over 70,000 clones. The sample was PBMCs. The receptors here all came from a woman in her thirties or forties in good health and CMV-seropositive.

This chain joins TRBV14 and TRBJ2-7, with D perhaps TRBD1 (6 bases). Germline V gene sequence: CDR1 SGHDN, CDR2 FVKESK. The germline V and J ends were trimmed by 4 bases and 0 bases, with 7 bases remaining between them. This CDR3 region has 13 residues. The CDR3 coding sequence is TGTGCCAGCAGCCGGACAGACTCCTACGAGCAGTACTTC. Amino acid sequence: CASSRTDSYEQYF.

CDR3 in amino acids: CASSQDPGTTVYEQYF. In nucleotides, the CDR3 is TGTGCCAGCAGCCAAGATCCAGGCACCACGGTATACGAGCAGTACTTC. The V gene is TRBV14, the J gene TRBJ2-7, with D unclear. The length of the CDR3 is 16 residues. Germline CDR1 and CDR2: SGHDN and FVKESK. Trimming took 0 bases from V and 4 from J, leaving 16 bases between them.

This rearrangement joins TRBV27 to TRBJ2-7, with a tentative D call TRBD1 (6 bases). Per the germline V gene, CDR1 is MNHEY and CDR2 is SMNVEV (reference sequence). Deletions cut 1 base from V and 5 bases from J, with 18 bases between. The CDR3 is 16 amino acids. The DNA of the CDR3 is TGTGCCAGCAGTTTATACCCCCAGGGGTCGACGAACGAGCAGTACTTC. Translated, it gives CASSLYPQGSTNEQYF.

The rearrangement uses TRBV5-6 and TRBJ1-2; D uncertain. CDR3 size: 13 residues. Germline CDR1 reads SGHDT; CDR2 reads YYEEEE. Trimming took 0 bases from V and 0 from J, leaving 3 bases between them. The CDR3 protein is CASSLGANYGYTF. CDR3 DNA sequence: TGTGCCAGCAGCTTGGGCGCTAACTATGGCTACACCTTC.

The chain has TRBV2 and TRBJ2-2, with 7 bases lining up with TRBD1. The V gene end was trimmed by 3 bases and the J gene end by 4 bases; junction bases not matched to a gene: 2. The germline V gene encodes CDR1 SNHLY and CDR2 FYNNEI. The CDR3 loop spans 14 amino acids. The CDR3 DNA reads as TGTGCCAGCAGTGAGGGACAGACCACCGGGGAGCTGTTTTTT. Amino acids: CASSEGQTTGELFF.

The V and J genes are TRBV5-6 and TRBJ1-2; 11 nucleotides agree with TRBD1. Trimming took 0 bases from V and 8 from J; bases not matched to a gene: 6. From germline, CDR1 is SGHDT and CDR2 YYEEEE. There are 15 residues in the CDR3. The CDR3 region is CASSLAGQGARGYTF. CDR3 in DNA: TGTGCCAGCAGCTTGGCCGGACAGGGGGCGAGGGGCTACACCTTC.

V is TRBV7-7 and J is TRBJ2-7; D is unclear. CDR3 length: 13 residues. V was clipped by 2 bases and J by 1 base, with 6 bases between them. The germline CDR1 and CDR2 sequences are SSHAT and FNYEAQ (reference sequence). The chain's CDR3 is CASSLTESYEQYF. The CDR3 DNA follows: TGTGCCAGCAGCTTAACAGAATCCTACGAGCAGTACTTC.

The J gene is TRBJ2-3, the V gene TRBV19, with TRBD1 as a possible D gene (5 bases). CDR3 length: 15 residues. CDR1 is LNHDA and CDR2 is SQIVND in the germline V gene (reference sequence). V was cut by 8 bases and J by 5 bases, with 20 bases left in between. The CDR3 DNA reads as TGTGCCAGTGGATCCAGGGTGTTTTGGGAAGATACGCAGTATTTT. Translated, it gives CASGSRVFWEDTQYF. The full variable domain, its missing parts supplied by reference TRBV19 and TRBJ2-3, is DGGITQSPKYLFRKEGQNVTLSCEQNLNHDAMYWYRQDPGQGLRLIYYSQIVNDFQKGDIAEGYSVSREKKESFPLTVTSAQKNPTAFYLCASGSRVFWEDTQYFGPGTRLTVL.

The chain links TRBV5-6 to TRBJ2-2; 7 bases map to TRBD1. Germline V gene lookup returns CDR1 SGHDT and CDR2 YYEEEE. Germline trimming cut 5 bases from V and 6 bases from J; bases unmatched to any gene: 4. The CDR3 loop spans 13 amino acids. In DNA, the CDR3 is TGTGCCAGCAGTGGTACAGGGGCCGGGGAGCTGTTTTTT. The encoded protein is CASSGTGAGELFF.

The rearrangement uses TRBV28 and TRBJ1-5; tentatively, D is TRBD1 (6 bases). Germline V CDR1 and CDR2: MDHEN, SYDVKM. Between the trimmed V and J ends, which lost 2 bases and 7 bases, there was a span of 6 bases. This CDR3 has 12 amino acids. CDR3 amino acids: CASSLRGQPQHF. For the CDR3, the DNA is TGTGCCAGCAGTTTAAGGGGGCAGCCCCAGCATTTT.

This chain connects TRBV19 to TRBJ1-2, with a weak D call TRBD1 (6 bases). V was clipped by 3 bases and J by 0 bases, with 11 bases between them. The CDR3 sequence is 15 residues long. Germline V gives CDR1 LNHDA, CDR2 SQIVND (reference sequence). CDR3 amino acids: CASSMADRANYGYTF. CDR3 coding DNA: TGTGCCAGTAGTATGGCGGACAGAGCTAACTATGGCTACACCTTC.

The DNA for the CDR3 is TGTGCCAGCAGCCCTCGGGTGGGCTACGAGCAGTACTTC. Protein sequence: CASSPRVGYEQYF. The V gene is TRBV7-2, the J gene TRBJ2-7; no firm D call. In germline, CDR1 is SGHTA, CDR2 FQGNSA. The CDR3 runs to 13 residues. V dropped 5 bases and J dropped 3 bases, with 11 bases sitting between them.

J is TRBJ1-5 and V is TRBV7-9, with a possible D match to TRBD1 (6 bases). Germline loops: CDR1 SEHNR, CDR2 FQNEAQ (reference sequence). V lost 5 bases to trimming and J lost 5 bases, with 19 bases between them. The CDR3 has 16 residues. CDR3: CASSPGQPSEYQPQHF. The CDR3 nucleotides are TGTGCCAGCAGCCCCGGACAGCCATCTGAGTATCAGCCCCAGCATTTT.

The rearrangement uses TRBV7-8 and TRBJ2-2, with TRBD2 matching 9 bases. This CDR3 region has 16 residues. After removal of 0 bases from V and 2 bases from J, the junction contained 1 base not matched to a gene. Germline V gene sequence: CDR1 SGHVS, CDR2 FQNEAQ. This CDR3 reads CASSLAGLANTGELFF. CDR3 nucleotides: TGTGCCAGCAGCTTAGCGGGACTAGCAAACACCGGGGAGCTGTTTTTT.

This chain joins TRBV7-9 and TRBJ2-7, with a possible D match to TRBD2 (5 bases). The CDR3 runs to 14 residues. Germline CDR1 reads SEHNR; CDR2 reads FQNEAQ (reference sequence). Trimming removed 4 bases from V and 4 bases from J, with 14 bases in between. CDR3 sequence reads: CASSSTTNRYEQYF. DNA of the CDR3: TGTGCCAGCAGCTCAACGACTAACAGATACGAGCAGTACTTC.

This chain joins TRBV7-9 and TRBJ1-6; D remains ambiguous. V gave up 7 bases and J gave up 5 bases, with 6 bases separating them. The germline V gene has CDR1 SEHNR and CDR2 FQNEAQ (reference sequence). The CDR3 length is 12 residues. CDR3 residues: CASTHNNSPLHF. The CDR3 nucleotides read TGTGCCAGCACCCACAATAATTCACCCCTCCACTTT.

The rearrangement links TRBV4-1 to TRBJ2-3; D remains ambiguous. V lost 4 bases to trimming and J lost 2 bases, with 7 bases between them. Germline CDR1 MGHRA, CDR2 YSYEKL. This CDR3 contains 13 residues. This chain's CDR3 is CASSPQITDTQYF. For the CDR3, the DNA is TGCGCCAGCAGCCCCCAGATCACAGATACGCAGTATTTT.

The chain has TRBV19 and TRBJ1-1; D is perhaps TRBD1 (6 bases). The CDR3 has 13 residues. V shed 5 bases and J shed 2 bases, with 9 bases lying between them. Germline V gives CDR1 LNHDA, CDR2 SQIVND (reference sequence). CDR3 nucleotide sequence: TGTGCCAGTAGTTACAGGGCTAACACTGAAGCTTTCTTT. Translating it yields CASSYRANTEAFF. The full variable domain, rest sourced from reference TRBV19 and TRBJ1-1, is DGGITQSPKYLFRKEGQNVTLSCEQNLNHDAMYWYRQDPGQGLRLIYYSQIVNDFQKGDIAEGYSVSREKKESFPLTVTSAQKNPTAFYLCASSYRANTEAFFGQGTRLTVV.

The DNA of the CDR3 is TGTGCCAGTAGTATATTTACTACGTTCTACAATGAGCAGTTCTTC. Protein product: CASSIFTTFYNEQFF. The chain carries TRBV19 and TRBJ2-1; D unresolved. Germline CDR1 LNHDA, CDR2 SQIVND (reference sequence). The CDR3 is 15 amino acids. The germline V and J ends were trimmed by 2 bases and 3 bases, with 11 bases remaining between them.

CDR3 loop: CATKTSGRAGGELFF. The CDR3 DNA reads TGTGCCACGAAGACTAGCGGGAGGGCAGGCGGGGAGCTGTTTTTT. This chain links TRBV6-1 with TRBJ2-2, with 14 positions matching TRBD2. CDR3 size: 15 residues. Germline CDR1 and CDR2: MNHNS and SASEGT. The V and J ends lost 10 bases and 7 bases, in that order; junction bases with no gene match: 8.

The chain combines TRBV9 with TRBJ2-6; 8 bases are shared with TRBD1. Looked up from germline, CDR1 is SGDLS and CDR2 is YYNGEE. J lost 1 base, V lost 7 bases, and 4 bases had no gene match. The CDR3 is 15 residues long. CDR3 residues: CASDRGRSGANVLTF. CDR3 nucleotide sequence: TGTGCCAGCGACAGGGGAAGGTCTGGGGCCAACGTCCTGACTTTC.

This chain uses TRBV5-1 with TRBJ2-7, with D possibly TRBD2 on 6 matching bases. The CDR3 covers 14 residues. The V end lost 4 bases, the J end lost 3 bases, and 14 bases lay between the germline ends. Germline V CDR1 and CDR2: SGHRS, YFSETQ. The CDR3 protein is CASSPGTGLYEQYF. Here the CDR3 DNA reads TGCGCCAGCAGCCCGGGGACGGGACTCTACGAGCAGTACTTC.